Sequencing of this T cell receptor (beta chain) was carried out in a study of blood T cell repertoires in COVID-19. Recovered participants had two consecutive negative NP/OP PCR tests, healthcare professional clearance, or symptom resolution. Sequenced by immunoSEQ multiplex PCR; TCRdb stores in-frame clones only, minus some. Altogether 300,000 to 450,000 clones are present, approximately 84% being singletons, with the ten largest covering more than 1%. Unmatched junction bases numbered 4, after V lost 4 bases and J lost 1 base. The CDR3 contains 14 residues. Germline lookup yields CDR1 SGHRS and CDR2 YFSETQ. Turning to this clone: Other DNA variants within this sample encode the same CDR3.

The material sequenced was PBMCs or T cells enriched from blood (not recorded which). The rearrangement joins TRBV5-1 to TRBJ1-1; the match to TRBD1 covers 7 bases. The sequence was obtained from a woman in her 30s who had recovered from COVID-19. The CDR3: CASSPGTANTEAFF. In DNA, the CDR3 is TGCGCCAGCAGCCCCGGGACAGCGAACACTGAAGCTTTCTTT.